Given below is one T cell receptor beta chain in context. Its antigen is unidentified. Clones were read by immunoSEQ multiplex PCR, and TCRdb kept only the in-frame ones, dropping some. The top ten hold 1% of the sample, which has approximately 270,000 clones, 86% seen once. This entry is derived from a study of cytomegalovirus exposure and HLA in healthy donors. Study summary: A subsequent analysis reported that the 100 to 150 validation repertoires were produced on the same platform that had also been used for the roughly 670 first-cohort repertoires.

Regarding the study as a whole: Most TCR sequences were uncommon, yet certain public TCRs appeared in many donors.

Sequenced sample: PBMCs. This TCR came from a woman aged 18-30 years in good health and CMV-seronegative.

CDR3 sequence reads: CASSLAPGSGPYEQYF. The CDR3 nucleotides are TGTGCCAGCAGCTTAGCCCCGGGTAGCGGACCCTACGAGCAGTACTTC. The chain recombines TRBV11-2 with TRBJ2-7; possible D gene TRBD2, 6 bases. V lost 1 base, J lost 2 bases, and 15 bases lay in between. This CDR3 spans 16 amino acids. CDR1 is SGHAT and CDR2 is FQNNGV in the germline V gene. The full variable domain, rest sourced from reference TRBV11-2 and TRBJ2-7, is EAGVAQSPRYKIIEKRQSVAFWCNPISGHATLYWYQQILGQGPKLLIQFQNNGVVDDSQLPKDRFSAERLKGVDSTLKIQPAKLEDSAVYLCASSLAPGSGPYEQYFGPGTRLTVT.